The 23 T cell receptor beta chains below were found in one sample sequenced in a study of T-cell reconstitution after alpha-beta-depleted transplantation in children. The TCRbeta library was prepared with unique molecular identifiers. One entry per CDR3 protein, called by TCRdb with MiXCR from the PCR reads. The sample holds roughly 220,000 distinct CDR3 sequences, around 7.7% seen once. Sequencing was performed on PBMCs, mostly from graft donor cells, taken 360 days after TCRalphabeta/CD19-depleted stem cell transplant. The receptors derive from a male patient aged 2 to 9 who had a stem cell transplant for acute myeloid leukemia, so the T cells may come from the graft donor.

This clonotype has a count of ten or more. The rearrangement links TRBV20-1 to TRBJ2-1; D is uncertain. CDR1 DFQATT and CDR2 SNEGSKA come from the germline V gene (reference sequence). The V gene lost 0 bases and the J gene lost 3 bases, with 0 bases spanning the gap. The CDR3 is made up of 11 amino acids. In DNA form, the CDR3 reads TGCAGTGCTAGAGACTACAATGAGCAGTTCTTC. Its protein product is CSARDYNEQFF.

This clonotype occurred many times. This chain joins TRBV5-1 and TRBJ2-5, with 7 bases lining up with TRBD1. Germline lookup yields CDR1 SGHRS and CDR2 YFSETQ. Unmatched junction bases numbered 9, after V lost 0 bases and J lost 7 bases. This CDR3 comprises 15 residues. CDR3 bases: TGCGCCAGCAGCTTGGAACAGGGGCAAATTGGGACCCAGTACTTC. This gives the protein CASSLEQGQIGTQYF.

This clonotype was observed a few times. The rearrangement joins TRBV5-1 to TRBJ2-7, with TRBD2 as a possible D gene (5 bases). Trimming stripped 0 bases from V and 3 bases from J, with 13 bases between. This CDR3 is 15 amino acids long. Germline V gene data show CDR1 as SGHRS and CDR2 as YFSETQ. The CDR3 DNA reads TGCGCCAGCAGCTTGGCCCCCCTAGCCGACTACGAGCAGTACTTC. This codes for CASSLAPLADYEQYF.

Many counts were recorded for this clonotype. The V call is TRBV27, the J call TRBJ1-3; D call uncertain. The CDR3 runs to 15 residues. The germline CDR1 and CDR2 sequences are MNHEY and SMNVEV (reference sequence). V was trimmed by 0 bases and J by 1 base, leaving 7 bases between them. The CDR3 sequence is CASSLSPGSGNTIYF. In DNA form, the CDR3 reads TGTGCCAGCAGTTTATCCCCGGGGTCTGGAAACACCATATATTTT.

About this clonotype: A single base separates this from a much larger clone, so it may be a read error. This chain connects TRBV4-3 to TRBJ2-2; 10 nucleotides agree with TRBD1. The CDR3 totals 14 residues. V shed 6 bases, J shed 6 bases, and the junction held 4 bases outside the gene matches. CDR1 LGHNA and CDR2 YSLEER come from the germline V gene. Written as DNA, the CDR3 is TGCGCCAGCAGAGGGACAGGGGACGCCGGGGAGCTGTTTTTT. It encodes CASRGTGDAGELFF.

This rearrangement joins TRBV5-1 to TRBJ2-1; TRBD1 matches 7 bases. Germline values: CDR1 SGHRS, CDR2 YFSETQ. This CDR3 has 16 residues. The junction had 3 bases not matched to a gene; V was cut back by 0 bases and J by 0 bases. Here the CDR3 reads CASSLEGGNSYNEQFF. The CDR3 coding sequence is TGCGCCAGCAGCTTGGAAGGGGGCAACTCCTACAATGAGCAGTTCTTC.

The chain combines TRBV5-1 with TRBJ2-2; D unclear. Germline-derived CDR1 and CDR2 are SGHRS and YFSETQ. V was cut by 4 bases and J by 3 bases, with 7 bases left in between. This CDR3 region has 13 residues. In DNA form, the CDR3 reads TGCGCCAGCAGCGACTCCGACACCGGGGAGCTGTTTTTT. Amino acid sequence: CASSDSDTGELFF.

This clonotype was counted at least ten times. The chain carries TRBV7-8 and TRBJ1-5, with 7 bases that match TRBD1. CDR1 is SGHVS, CDR2 FQNEAQ, per germline. The CDR3 loop spans 15 amino acids. V shed 2 bases, J shed 4 bases, and the junction held 5 bases outside the gene matches. The DNA of the CDR3 is TGTGCCAGCAGCTTATTTGGGACAGATAATCAGCCCCAGCATTTT. This translates into CASSLFGTDNQPQHF.

This clonotype was seen repeatedly, ten times or more. The rearrangement joins TRBV5-1 to TRBJ2-3; 11 nucleotides line up with TRBD2. The CDR3 runs to 15 residues. The V and J ends lost 0 bases and 6 bases, in that order; junction bases with no gene match: 3. CDR1 SGHRS and CDR2 YFSETQ come from the germline V gene. The CDR3 sequence is CASSLVSGGADTQYF. CDR3 sequence (DNA): TGCGCCAGCAGCTTGGTTAGCGGGGGGGCCGATACGCAGTATTTT.

In its sample, this clonotype was seen a few times. V usage is TRBV6-2 or TRBV6-3 and J usage is TRBJ2-3; possible D gene TRBD2, 6 bases. V lost 6 bases and J 4 bases, leaving 17 bases between the germline ends. CDR1 is MNHEY and CDR2 is SVGEGT in the germline V gene. This CDR3 spans 15 amino acids. This chain's CDR3 is CASRPLASGPDTQYF. CDR3 DNA sequence: TGTGCCAGCAGACCACTAGCTTCGGGGCCAGATACGCAGTATTTT.

This clonotype appeared many times. This chain uses TRBV3-1 with TRBJ2-5; D remains ambiguous. Germline V gene data show CDR1 as LGHDT and CDR2 as YNNKEL (reference sequence). This CDR3 region has 17 residues. The V and J ends lost 0 bases and 1 base respectively, with 15 bases between them. CDR3 protein: CASSQDFGWRIQETQYF. The CDR3 nucleotides are TGTGCCAGCAGCCAAGATTTCGGGTGGCGGATCCAAGAGACCCAGTACTTC.

This sequence joins TRBV12-3 or TRBV12-4 and TRBJ2-5, with 7 bases lining up with TRBD2. J gave up 4 bases and V 6 bases, and 14 bases lay outside the gene matches. The CDR3 is made up of 16 amino acids. In DNA form, the CDR3 reads TGTGCCAGCAGAGACCTCAGCGGGAAAATGAGAGAGACCCAGTACTTC. This encodes CASRDLSGKMRETQYF.

This clonotype was seen at least ten times. This chain links TRBV9 with TRBJ2-1; D not resolved. V was trimmed by 0 bases and J by 0 bases, leaving 7 bases between them. The germline V gene has CDR1 SGDLS and CDR2 YYNGEE. This CDR3 has 15 residues. The CDR3 coding sequence is TGTGCCAGCAGCGTAGACGGAAACTCCTACAATGAGCAGTTCTTC. Protein: CASSVDGNSYNEQFF. Complete variable domain (other parts from reference TRBV9 and TRBJ2-1): DSGVTQTPKHLITATGQRVTLRCSPRSGDLSVYWYQQSLDQGLQFLIQYYNGEERAKGNILERFSAQQFPDLHSELNLSSLELGDSALYFCASSVDGNSYNEQFFGPGTRLTVL.

This clonotype was seen repeatedly, ten times or more. The chain combines TRBV20-1 with TRBJ1-5; 9 bases line up with TRBD1. There are 15 residues in the CDR3. Per germline, CDR1 DFQATT and CDR2 SNEGSKA (reference sequence). J was trimmed by 4 bases and V by 2 bases; bases with no gene match: 6. DNA for the CDR3: TGCAGTGCTAGAAGAACAGGGGGCGAAAATCAGCCCCAGCATTTT. Translating it yields CSARRTGGENQPQHF.

The V and J genes are TRBV12-3 or TRBV12-4 and TRBJ1-4; no clear D gene. This CDR3 comprises 16 residues. V lost 6 bases and J 1 base, leaving 15 bases between the germline ends. The CDR3 nucleotides are TGTGCCAGCAGCCCCGGCAGGTTCCAAACTAATGAAAAACTGTTTTTT. Residues: CASSPGRFQTNEKLFF.

This clonotype was counted many times. The chain is built from TRBV12-3 or TRBV12-4 and TRBJ2-1; D is unresolved. The CDR3 is made up of 13 amino acids. V was trimmed by 7 bases and J by 3 bases, leaving 10 bases between them. The CDR3 sequence is CASTYSVYNEQFF. CDR3 nucleotides: TGTGCCAGCACTTACAGCGTCTACAATGAGCAGTTCTTC.

This clonotype was observed at least ten times. The chain couples TRBV12-3 or TRBV12-4 to TRBJ1-1; no clear D. The V gene lost 11 bases and the J gene lost 3 bases, with 7 bases spanning the gap. The CDR3 spans 10 residues. In DNA form, the CDR3 reads TGTGCCTATGGGGACACTGAAGCTTTCTTT. Translated: CAYGDTEAFF.

This clonotype was counted between two and nine times. The chain is built from TRBV7-8 and TRBJ1-1, with 10 bases lining up with TRBD1. Unmatched junction bases numbered 8, after V lost 0 bases and J lost 1 base. This CDR3 has 18 residues. Germline V gene lookup returns CDR1 SGHVS and CDR2 FQNEAQ. In nucleotides, the CDR3 is TGTGCCAGCAGCTTAGCGGGACAGGGGAACTACGGGAACACTGAAGCTTTCTTT. Amino acids: CASSLAGQGNYGNTEAFF. Supplemented by reference TRBV7-8 and TRBJ1-1, the full variable domain reads GAGVSQSPRYKVAKRGQDVALRCDPISGHVSLFWYQQALGQGPEFLTYFQNEAQLDKSGLPSDRFFAERPEGSVSTLKIQRTQQEDSAVYLCASSLAGQGNYGNTEAFFGQGTRLTVV.

This rearrangement joins TRBV7-2 to TRBJ2-7, with 8 bases lining up with TRBD2. Germline V gives CDR1 SGHTA, CDR2 FQGNSA. The CDR3 has 15 amino acids. The ends lost 2 bases at V and 4 bases at J; junction bases unmatched: 7. The CDR3 spells CASSLQRLASYEQYF. The CDR3 DNA reads TGTGCCAGCAGCTTACAAAGACTAGCGTCGTACGAGCAGTACTTC.

This clonotype was observed a few times. The chain is built from TRBV27 and TRBJ1-6, with D possibly being TRBD1 (5 bases). Trimming stripped 3 bases from V and 14 bases from J, with 14 bases between. The CDR3 consists of 13 residues. Germline-derived CDR1 and CDR2 are MNHEY and SMNVEV (reference sequence). CDR3 coding DNA: TGTGCCAGCAGTTTTCGGTCCTGGGGCGCCCTCCACTTT. Its protein product is CASSFRSWGALHF.

This clonotype was recorded many times. Here the CDR3 reads CSARRTSGGPTDTQYF. For the CDR3, the DNA is TGCAGTGCTAGAAGAACTAGCGGGGGGCCCACAGATACGCAGTATTTT. The chain uses TRBV20-1 and TRBJ2-3, with 12 nucleotides matching TRBD2. The CDR3 loop spans 16 amino acids. Germline trimming cut 2 bases from V and 2 bases from J; bases unmatched to any gene: 5. Germline lookup yields CDR1 DFQATT and CDR2 SNEGSKA (reference sequence).

This clonotype occurred many times. The V and J genes are TRBV4-2 and TRBJ2-1, with TRBD2 matching over 11 bases. The V gene end was trimmed by 0 bases and the J gene end by 7 bases; junction bases not matched to a gene: 17. Germline CDR1 reads LGHNA; CDR2 reads YNFKEQ. This CDR3 is 20 amino acids long. CDR3 sequence: CASSQETVVVLAGGLNEQFF. DNA of the CDR3: TGTGCCAGCAGCCAAGAAACGGTGGTGGTTCTAGCGGGGGGTCTAAATGAGCAGTTCTTC.

This clonotype was counted between two and nine times. This sequence joins TRBV5-1 and TRBJ1-4, with a weak D call TRBD1 (5 bases). V was shortened by 0 bases and J by 8 bases, with 8 bases between the two germline ends. Germline-derived CDR1 and CDR2 are SGHRS and YFSETQ. This CDR3 contains 13 residues. The DNA for the CDR3 is TGCGCCAGCAGCTTGGTCGGGGGAGAAAAACTGTTTTTT. This gives the protein CASSLVGGEKLFF. The whole variable domain, remainder taken from reference TRBV5-1 and TRBJ1-4, is KAGVTQTPRYLIKTRGQQVTLSCSPISGHRSVSWYQQTPGQGLQFLFEYFSETQRNKGNFPGRFSGRQFSNSRSEMNVSTLELGDSALYLCASSLVGGEKLFFGSGTQLSVL.